The 18 T cell receptor beta chains below come from one sample, sequenced in a study of memory CD8 T cells in hepatitis C reinfection. TCRdb's table, derived via immunoSEQ multiplex PCR, lists solely in-frame clones and lacks some. The data show about 46,000 clones, with 80% to 90% seen just once and 0.65% to 0.8% held by the top ten. Sample time point: late/post reinfection, 12 to 24 weeks after detection. The sorted cells went straight to TCR sequencing with no prior in vitro expansion. The sample taken for sequencing was naive CD8+ T cells sorted from blood. These receptors came from a man aged 18 to 30 with hepatitis C virus infection.

This chain links TRBV7-9 with TRBJ2-5; the match to TRBD2 covers 7 bases. Germline V gene data show CDR1 as SEHNR and CDR2 as FQNEAQ (reference sequence). This CDR3 is 16 amino acids long. V lost 8 bases to trimming and J lost 1 base; unmatched junction nucleotides: 13. The CDR3 sequence is CASSIETPGGQETQYF. The CDR3 DNA follows: TGTGCCAGCTCTATCGAAACCCCGGGGGGCCAAGAGACCCAGTACTTC.

DNA for the CDR3: TGTGCCAGCAGTCTAGGACAGCGCTACGAGCAGTACTTC. Its protein product is CASSLGQRYEQYF. The chain recombines TRBV27 with TRBJ2-7; D perhaps matches TRBD1 (6 bases). Trimming shortened V by 5 bases and J by 3 bases, and 11 bases separated the two germline ends. The germline CDR1 and CDR2 sequences are MNHEY and SMNVEV (reference sequence). This CDR3 contains 13 residues.

The chain carries TRBV10-2 and TRBJ2-1; D perhaps matches TRBD2 (6 bases). The CDR3 totals 15 residues. Trimming took off 3 bases at V and 1 base at J, with 10 bases between the two ends. CDR1 and CDR2 from the germline V gene are WSHSY and SAAADI. The CDR3 reads CASSEMGGSYNEQFF. The CDR3 nucleotides read TGCGCCAGCAGTGAAATGGGGGGATCCTACAATGAGCAGTTCTTC.

This chain uses TRBV27 with TRBJ2-7, with D maybe TRBD2 (6 bases). This CDR3 spans 14 amino acids. Germline CDR1 MNHEY, CDR2 SMNVEV (reference sequence). V was shortened by 3 bases and J by 4 bases, with 13 bases between the two germline ends. CDR3 in amino acids: CASSFDGTLYEQYF. CDR3 in DNA: TGTGCCAGCAGTTTCGACGGGACTCTTTACGAGCAGTACTTC.

The chain combines TRBV6-1 with TRBJ2-1; 9 bases map to TRBD1. The V gene end was trimmed by 4 bases and the J gene end by 5 bases; junction bases not matched to a gene: 6. This CDR3 region has 15 residues. Germline V gene sequence: CDR1 MNHNS, CDR2 SASEGT. The DNA for the CDR3 is TGTGCCAGCAGTGTACAGGGGGCTGGAAACAATGAGCAGTTCTTC. Translating gives CASSVQGAGNNEQFF.

This chain joins TRBV15 and TRBJ1-5; no reliable D call. CDR1 and CDR2 from the germline V gene are LNHNV and YYDKDF (reference sequence). V shed 5 bases and J shed 14 bases, with 7 bases lying between them. CDR3 length equals 9 residues. In DNA, the CDR3 is TGTGCCACCAGCCTAATAAAGCATTTT. Its translation: CATSLIKHF.

This clone was seen only once. The genes are TRBV7-9 and TRBJ2-3, with D possibly being TRBD2 (5 bases). Per germline, CDR1 SEHNR and CDR2 FQNEAQ (reference sequence). The CDR3 loop spans 16 amino acids. V lost 1 base, J lost 1 base, and 12 bases lay in between. CDR3 in amino acids: CASSLVDGNGTDTQYF. The DNA of the CDR3 is TGTGCCAGCAGCTTAGTGGACGGGAACGGCACAGATACGCAGTATTTT.

The J gene is TRBJ2-7, the V gene TRBV9; D may be TRBD1 (5 bases). There are 14 residues in the CDR3. Germline CDR1 and CDR2: SGDLS and YYNGEE. V was pared by 2 bases and J by 2 bases, with 11 bases between. The CDR3 coding sequence is TGTGCCAGCAGCGTGGGTATAGGGGCCTACGAGCAGTACTTC. Translating it yields CASSVGIGAYEQYF.

The table lists this clone with a count of one. The rearrangement uses TRBV5-6 and TRBJ2-3, with D possibly TRBD2 on 5 matching bases. The CDR3 sequence is 18 residues long. V dropped 5 bases and J dropped 1 base, with 23 bases sitting between them. Germline loops: CDR1 SGHDT, CDR2 YYEEEE. DNA of the CDR3: TGTGCCAGCAGAAGGAATGTAGCGCCCAACCTTCGCACAGATACGCAGTATTTT. The encoded protein is CASRRNVAPNLRTDTQYF.

Only one count was recorded for this clone. The chain combines TRBV7-8 with TRBJ2-5, with 9 positions matching TRBD1. This CDR3 is 16 amino acids long. The germline V gene has CDR1 SGHVS and CDR2 FQNEAQ. After removal of 4 bases from V and 2 bases from J, the junction contained 8 bases not matched to a gene. This CDR3 reads CASSSLTGGWQETQYF. For the CDR3, the DNA is TGTGCCAGCAGCTCCTTGACAGGGGGGTGGCAAGAGACCCAGTACTTC.

The rearrangement links TRBV5-4 to TRBJ2-5; TRBD2 matches at 14 bases. The CDR3 runs to 17 residues. Germline CDR1 reads SGHNT; CDR2 reads YYREEE (reference sequence). Trimming at V came to 4 bases and at J to 3 bases, leaving 8 bases not matched to a gene. This CDR3 is CASSTKGLAGGKETQYF. DNA for the CDR3: TGTGCCAGCAGCACTAAAGGACTAGCGGGGGGTAAAGAGACCCAGTACTTC.

This clone has only a few counts. This sequence joins TRBV29-1 and TRBJ2-4, with D maybe TRBD2 (7 bases). Trimming pared 3 bases from V and 8 bases from J, leaving 17 bases between. The CDR3 contains 14 residues. CDR1 and CDR2 from the germline V gene are SQVTM and ANQGSEA. The CDR3 region has the DNA TGCAGCGTTGAGGAGAGGGGGAGGGAGCACATTCAGTACTTC. This sequence encodes CSVEERGREHIQYF.

The chain is built from TRBV19 and TRBJ2-1; 13 positions match TRBD2. The CDR3 is 16 residues long. Germline V lookup: CDR1 LNHDA, CDR2 SQIVND (reference sequence). The V and J ends lost 1 base and 8 bases, in that order; junction bases with no gene match: 5. CDR3 DNA: TGTGCCAGTAGTATAGGGGGGACTAGCGGGAAGGATGAGCAGTTCTTC. It codes for CASSIGGTSGKDEQFF.

The chain combines TRBV6-5 with TRBJ2-7; a possible D gene is TRBD2 (5 bases). The CDR3 sequence is 13 residues long. V gave up 1 base and J gave up 4 bases, with 8 bases separating them. In germline, CDR1 is MNHEY, CDR2 SVGAGI. The CDR3 sequence: CASSYYSEYEQYF. CDR3 sequence (DNA): TGTGCCAGCAGTTACTATAGCGAATACGAGCAGTACTTC.

This chain uses TRBV6-5 with TRBJ2-7; D perhaps matches TRBD2 (5 bases). CDR3 size: 13 residues. Per the germline V gene, CDR1 is MNHEY and CDR2 is SVGAGI. The V gene lost 5 bases and the J gene lost 3 bases, with 11 bases spanning the gap. The CDR3 sequence is CASSGLGVYEQYF. CDR3 nucleotides: TGTGCCAGCAGTGGTTTGGGAGTCTACGAGCAGTACTTC.

V and J are TRBV7-8 and TRBJ1-6; a weak D match, TRBD1 (6 bases). This CDR3 is 18 amino acids long. V lost 3 bases and J lost 0, with 15 bases in between. Germline V lookup: CDR1 SGHVS, CDR2 FQNEAQ. The CDR3 spells CASSLEGGSSSYNSPLHF. DNA of the CDR3: TGTGCCAGCAGCTTGGAAGGGGGTTCCAGCTCCTATAATTCACCCCTCCACTTT.

The rearrangement joins TRBV5-6 to TRBJ2-2, with TRBD1 identical over 9 bases. Trimming removed 4 bases from V and 7 bases from J; junction bases left unmatched: 5. From germline, CDR1 is SGHDT and CDR2 YYEEEE. The CDR3 runs 14 residues. In nucleotides, the CDR3 is TGTGCCAGCAGCCACAGGGGGCAGGGCGGGGAGCTGTTTTTT. It is translated as CASSHRGQGGELFF.

This chain uses TRBV5-5 with TRBJ2-7, with TRBD2 matching 7 bases. V was clipped by 2 bases and J by 0 bases; unmatched bases: 2. The CDR3 loop spans 14 amino acids. Germline V gene sequence: CDR1 SGHKS, CDR2 YYEKEE (reference sequence). This chain's CDR3 is CASSFSGPSYEQYF. The CDR3 nucleotides are TGTGCCAGCAGCTTTAGCGGGCCCTCCTACGAGCAGTACTTC.